A selection of T cell receptor beta chains follows, all from one sample in a study of beta chain features in type 1 diabetes. This table comes from immunoSEQ multiplex PCR, and its TCRdb copy is limited to in-frame clones, with some not included. The sample has hundreds of thousands of clones, around an eighth seen once. What was sequenced was naive CD4+ T cells from blood. Every receptor here comes from a man between 18 and 29 years old with type 1 diabetes. Each CDR3 is given with its conserved first and last residue. Each record gives: clone size, J gene, D gene, V gene, CDR3 DNA, CDR3 protein. D genes are given only for firm matches. The size of a clone is reported for some rows only, either as once, few or many, or as a class for expanded clones.

-	TRBJ1-2	TRBD1	TRBV9	TGTGCCAGCAGCGTAGACGGGACAGGTATGGTAAGAGATGGCTACACCTTC	CASSVDGTGMVRDGYTF
few	TRBJ2-7	TRBD2	TRBV5-4	TGTGCCAGCAGCTTGGTATCGGGGAGCGGGGCCTACGAGCAGTACTTC	CASSLVSGSGAYEQYF
-	TRBJ1-2	-	TRBV7-9	TGTGCCAGCAGCTTAGGGCAGGGCTATGGCTACACCTTC	CASSLGQGYGYTF
few	TRBJ1-2	-	TRBV7-9	TGTGCCAGCAGTCATCGAGGGGGAACCGAAGACTATGGCTACACCTTC	CASSHRGGTEDYGYTF
few	TRBJ2-3	TRBD2	TRBV19	TGTGCCAGTAGTCTTCGACTAGCGGGAAACACAGATACGCAGTATTTT	CASSLRLAGNTDTQYF
few	TRBJ1-5	-	TRBV30	TGTGCCTGGAGTGTACAGGAGAATCAGCCCCAGCATTTT	CAWSVQENQPQHF
-	TRBJ2-1	-	TRBV19	TGTGCCAGTAGTAAGGGGTATGACGGATACAATGAGCAGTTCTTC	CASSKGYDGYNEQFF
-	TRBJ2-7	-	TRBV5-7	TGTGCCAGCAGCCAGACAGTGGGGAACGGCTCCTACGAGCAGTACTTC	CASSQTVGNGSYEQYF
few	TRBJ2-5	TRBD1	TRBV7-9	TGTGCCAGCAGCTTAGAAGGCAGGGGGACGGAGACCCAGTACTTC	CASSLEGRGTETQYF
few	TRBJ2-5	-	TRBV29-1	TGCAGCGTGCGGGTCGACATGACGGAGACCCAGTACTTC	CSVRVDMTETQYF
-	TRBJ1-2	-	TRBV5-4	TGTGCCAGCAGCTTGGGGCAGGGATCTGGCTACACCTTC	CASSLGQGSGYTF
few	TRBJ2-1	TRBD2	TRBV5-4	TGTGCCAGCAGCTCTGGAGCGGGACCATACAATGAGCAGTTCTTC	CASSSGAGPYNEQFF
-	TRBJ2-1	TRBD1	TRBV7-8	TGTGCCAGCAGCATCCGGACAGGTGGCAATGAGCAGTTCTTC	CASSIRTGGNEQFF
few	TRBJ1-6	-	TRBV4-3	TGCGCCAGCAGAACAGGGAGTTGGGATTCACCCCTCCACTTT	CASRTGSWDSPLHF
few	TRBJ2-3	TRBD1	TRBV7-2	TGTGCCAGCATAAGACAGGGTATTTCCACAGATACGCAGTATTTT	CASIRQGISTDTQYF
few	TRBJ2-7	TRBD1	TRBV25-1	TGTGCCAGCAGTCAATACCGACAGGGGAAGTTTGGGTACGAGCAGTACTTC	CASSQYRQGKFGYEQYF
-	TRBJ2-3	-	TRBV7-2	TGTGCCAGCAGCTTAAACCGGCGGGATACGCAGTATTTT	CASSLNRRDTQYF
few	TRBJ1-1	-	TRBV6-1	TGTGCCAGCAGTTGGGGGCCGAACACTGAAGCTTTCTTT	CASSWGPNTEAFF
few	TRBJ1-1	TRBD1	TRBV30	TGTGCCTGGACGCCCGGGACAGCGAACACTGAAGCTTTCTTT	CAWTPGTANTEAFF
few	TRBJ1-3	-	TRBV10-3	TGTGCCATCAGTAATGTCATGCGAAACACCATATATTTT	CAISNVMRNTIYF
few	TRBJ1-1	-	TRBV2	TGTGCCAGCAGTGTCTCAGGGAACACTGAAGCTTTCTTT	CASSVSGNTEAFF
-	TRBJ1-4	TRBD1	TRBV10-3	TGTGCCATCAGACGGACAGGGGAGGGGGATGAAAAACTGTTTTTT	CAIRRTGEGDEKLFF
-	TRBJ2-6	-	TRBV11-3	TGTGCCAGCAGCTTAGGGTCAGGGGCCAACGTCCTGACTTTC	CASSLGSGANVLTF
few	TRBJ2-3	-	TRBV25-1	TGTGCCAGCAGCCGGGGGATTAGCACAGATACGCAGTATTTT	CASSRGISTDTQYF
few	TRBJ2-1	-	TRBV18	TGTGCCAGCTCACTACTGGGACCTGTATACAATGAGCAGTTCTTC	CASSLLGPVYNEQFF
few	TRBJ2-2	TRBD2	TRBV7-2	TGTGCCAGCATCCGGGGGGACCTGGCCACCGGGGAGCTGTTTTTT	CASIRGDLATGELFF
-	TRBJ2-5	-	TRBV29-1	TGCAGCGTTGGAGACCTCGCGATCTGGGAGACCCAGTACTTC	CSVGDLAIWETQYF